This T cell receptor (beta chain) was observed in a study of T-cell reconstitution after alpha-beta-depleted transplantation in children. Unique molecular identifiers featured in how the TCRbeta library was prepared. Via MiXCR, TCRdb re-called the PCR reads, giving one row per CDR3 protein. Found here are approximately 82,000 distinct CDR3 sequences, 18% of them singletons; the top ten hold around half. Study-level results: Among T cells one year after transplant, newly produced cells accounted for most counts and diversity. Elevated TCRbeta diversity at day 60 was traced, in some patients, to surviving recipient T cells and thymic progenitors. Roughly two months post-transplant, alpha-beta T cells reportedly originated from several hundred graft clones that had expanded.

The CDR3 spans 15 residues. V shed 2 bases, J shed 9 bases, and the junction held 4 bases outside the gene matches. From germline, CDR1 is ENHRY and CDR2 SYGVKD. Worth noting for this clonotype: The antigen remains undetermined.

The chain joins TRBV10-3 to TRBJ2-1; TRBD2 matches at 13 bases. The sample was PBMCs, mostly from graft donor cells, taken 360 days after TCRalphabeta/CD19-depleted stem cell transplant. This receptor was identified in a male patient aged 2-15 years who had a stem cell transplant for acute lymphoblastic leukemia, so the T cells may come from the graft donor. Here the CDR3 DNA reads TGTGCCATCAGTGAGGGACTAGCGGGAGTCAGTGAGCAGTTCTTC. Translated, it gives CAISEGLAGVSEQFF.